This TCR beta chain was identified during a study of beta chain features in type 1 diabetes. Study results and limitations: Resolution of whether HLA type affects TCRB rearrangement was not achieved here.

This clone appeared a few times. What it binds is unknown. The sequenced template was cDNA made from the entire isolated RNA. An average of about 3.6 million reads was obtained for naive, central memory and regulatory T cell samples. The table came from immunoSEQ multiplex PCR; TCRdb's copy has only in-frame clones and leaves some out. The table lists under 250,000 clones, roughly an eighth of them singletons. The CDR3 is made up of 13 amino acids. V dropped 5 bases and J dropped 7; count of bases not matched to a gene: 5. Germline lookup yields CDR1 SEHNR and CDR2 FQNEAQ (reference sequence). The single heparinised draw taken from each donor contained around 110 mL of blood on average.

The V and J genes are TRBV7-9 and TRBJ2-1; 7 bases map to TRBD1. The sample was naive CD4+ T cells from blood. The TCR originated in a woman between 35 and 50 years old in good health. CDR3 protein: CASSLHRGNEQFF. Here the CDR3 DNA reads TGTGCCAGCAGCCTACACAGGGGAAATGAGCAGTTCTTC.